This TCR beta chain was found in a study of blood T cell repertoires in COVID-19. Across the whole study: Collection of acute and convalescent COVID-19 samples took place in the United States, Italy and Spain.

CDR1 and CDR2 from the germline V gene are SGHRS and YFSETQ. Trimming pared 1 base from V and 0 bases from J, leaving 7 bases between. This CDR3 comprises 14 residues. Assay used: immunoSEQ multiplex PCR; TCRdb lists only in-frame clones, some missing. The sample yields 180,000 or so clones, 80% to 90% seen once. This receptor was taken from a man between 40 and 49 years old with active or convalescent COVID-19. Sequencing was done on a sample of peripheral blood. The chain joins TRBV5-1 to TRBJ1-1, with no clear D. The CDR3 bases are TGCGCCAGCAGCTTGTCACAACTGAACACTGAAGCTTTCTTT. Protein: CASSLSQLNTEAFF.